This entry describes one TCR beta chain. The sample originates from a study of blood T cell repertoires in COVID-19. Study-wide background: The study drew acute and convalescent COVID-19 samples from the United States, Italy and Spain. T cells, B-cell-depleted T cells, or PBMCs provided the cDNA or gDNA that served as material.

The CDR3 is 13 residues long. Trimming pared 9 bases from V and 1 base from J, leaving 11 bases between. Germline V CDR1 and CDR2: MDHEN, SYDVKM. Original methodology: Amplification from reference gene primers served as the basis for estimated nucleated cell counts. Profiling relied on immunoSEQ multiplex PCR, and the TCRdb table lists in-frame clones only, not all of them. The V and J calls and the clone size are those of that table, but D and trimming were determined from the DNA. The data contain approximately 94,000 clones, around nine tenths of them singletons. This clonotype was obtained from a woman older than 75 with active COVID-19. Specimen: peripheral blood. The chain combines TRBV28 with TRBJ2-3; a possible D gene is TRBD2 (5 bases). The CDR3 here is CASTRARTDTQYF. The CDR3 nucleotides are TGTGCCAGTACTAGGGCCCGCACAGATACGCAGTATTTT.